The rows below give T cell receptor beta chains drawn from one sample of a study of early T cells in non-severe SARS-CoV-2 infection. MiXCR, applied by TCRdb to the 5' RACE reads, yields one record per CDR3 protein. The profile covers about 58,000 distinct CDR3 sequences, with roughly 12% appearing a single time and over 3% taken by the ten largest. Material for sequencing was whole blood. Every receptor here comes from an adult who was a healthcare worker with PCR-confirmed SARS-CoV-2 infection or an uninfected control (not recorded which). CDR3s include the opening cysteine and the closing phenylalanine or tryptophan.

cdr3_aa j_call v_call
CASRPNIREYEQYF TRBJ2-7 TRBV27
CASSGGRAQVTDTQYF TRBJ2-3 TRBV19
CASSLVGYEQFF TRBJ2-1 TRBV27
CASSLGKGLAGKETQYF TRBJ2-5 TRBV11-2
CASSEWAEQFF TRBJ2-1 TRBV2
CATSRDTGGPTDTQYF TRBJ2-3 TRBV15
CASSLEGTGIQYF TRBJ2-4 TRBV5-1
CASSLVNEQFF TRBJ2-1 TRBV7-6
CASSLEVPDEQFF TRBJ2-1 TRBV5-1
CASSLEEISVDTQYF TRBJ2-3 TRBV7-8
CASSQTGLQFF TRBJ2-1 TRBV3-1
CASSPYTEETQYF TRBJ2-5 TRBV18
CASSPPGLATYEQYF TRBJ2-7 TRBV28
CASSVGSGWSEQFF TRBJ2-1 TRBV9
CASSFQGRVYNEQFF TRBJ2-1 TRBV28
CSPGAGVDEQYF TRBJ2-7 TRBV20-1
CASSLGRANYGYTF TRBJ1-2 TRBV28
CSARGANPFEVGELFF TRBJ2-2 TRBV20-1
CASSYRLAGAGAYEQYF TRBJ2-7 TRBV28
CASTKGLAYEQYF TRBJ2-7 TRBV6-6
CASRGTMDTQYF TRBJ2-3 TRBV6-5
CASRLTSGGEQFF TRBJ2-1 TRBV14
CASSLVSTETQYF TRBJ2-5 TRBV28
CASSVDNGHNEKLFF TRBJ1-4 TRBV9
CSARDIGGHNSPLHF TRBJ1-6 TRBV20-1
CASSFVGGHLDTQYF TRBJ2-3 TRBV12-3/TRBV12-4
CASRGLGASYEQYF TRBJ2-7 TRBV2
CSPGRGTLSYEQYF TRBJ2-7 TRBV29-1
CASSGKAEAFF TRBJ1-1 TRBV6-5
CASSLGLARYNEQFF TRBJ2-1 TRBV7-9
CASSRPPRLQYF TRBJ2-5 TRBV7-2
CASSEYTGELFF TRBJ2-2 TRBV7-6
CASSTDRRDYTF TRBJ1-2 TRBV7-9
CASSQDTSGRSYTQYF TRBJ2-3 TRBV4-2
CATSARGGNSPLHF TRBJ1-6 TRBV15